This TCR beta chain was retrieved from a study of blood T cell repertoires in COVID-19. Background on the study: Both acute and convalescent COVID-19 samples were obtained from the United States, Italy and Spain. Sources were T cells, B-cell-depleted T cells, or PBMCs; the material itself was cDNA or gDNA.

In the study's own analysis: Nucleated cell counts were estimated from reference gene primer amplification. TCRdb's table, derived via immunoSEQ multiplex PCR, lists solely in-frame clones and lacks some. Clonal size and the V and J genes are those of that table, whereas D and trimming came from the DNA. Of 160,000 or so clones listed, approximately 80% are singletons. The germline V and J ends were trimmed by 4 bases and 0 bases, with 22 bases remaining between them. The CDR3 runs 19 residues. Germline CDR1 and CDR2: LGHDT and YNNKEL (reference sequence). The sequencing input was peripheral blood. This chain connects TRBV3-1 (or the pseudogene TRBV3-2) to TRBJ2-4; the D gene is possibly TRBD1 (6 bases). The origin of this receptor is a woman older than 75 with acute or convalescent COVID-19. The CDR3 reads CASSLPGFRQAEAKNIQYF. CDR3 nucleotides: TGTGCCAGCAGCCTCCCAGGGTTCCGACAGGCCGAAGCCAAAAACATTCAGTACTTC.